Each of the 21 T cell receptor beta chains below was sequenced from the same sample in a study of blood T cell repertoires in COVID-19. Here immunoSEQ multiplex PCR was the method, and the copy in TCRdb shows in-frame clones only, minus some. The table has some 86,000 clones, roughly 88% seen once. Material: peripheral blood. The receptors were gathered from a woman at least 80 years old with active or convalescent COVID-19.

This clone came up once. The rearrangement joins TRBV19 to TRBJ1-1, with TRBD1 matching 8 bases. The J segment lost 1 base and the V segment lost 7 bases, leaving 11 bases of the junction unmatched. The CDR3 totals 16 residues. The germline V gene encodes CDR1 LNHDA and CDR2 SQIVND (reference sequence). CDR3 sequence: CASKRTDRGWNTEAFF. CDR3 nucleotides: TGTGCCAGTAAAAGAACCGACAGGGGATGGAACACTGAAGCTTTCTTT.

In nucleotides, the CDR3 is TGTGCCAGTAGTACCCCGGGACAGGGAACTGAAGCTTTCTTT. As protein: CASSTPGQGTEAFF. The rearrangement links TRBV19 to TRBJ1-1; 9 bases match TRBD1. The CDR3 has 14 amino acids. Germline CDR1 LNHDA, CDR2 SQIVND (reference sequence). Trimming removed 4 bases from V and 5 bases from J; junction bases left unmatched: 5.

This clone appeared once. The J gene is TRBJ2-1, the V gene TRBV24-1; 14 bases map to TRBD2. The CDR3 sequence is 14 residues long. Germline-derived CDR1 and CDR2 are KGHDR and SFDVKD. V gave up 9 bases and J gave up 8 bases; unmatched junction bases: 5. The CDR3: CATGTSGSTDEQFF. As DNA, the CDR3 is TGTGCCACCGGGACTAGCGGGAGTACCGATGAGCAGTTCTTC.

The chain combines TRBV5-4 with TRBJ2-7; tentatively, D is TRBD2 (7 bases). Per the germline V gene, CDR1 is SGHNT and CDR2 is YYREEE (reference sequence). The ends were cut back, 4 bases at V and 2 bases at J, with 16 bases in the middle. The CDR3 consists of 15 residues. The CDR3 sequence is CASSGGGRATYEQYF. The DNA for the CDR3 is TGTGCCAGCAGCGGGGGGGGCAGGGCAACCTACGAGCAGTACTTC.

This rearrangement joins TRBV7-3 to TRBJ1-2; TRBD1 might be the D (5 bases). The CDR3 runs 13 residues. Trimming shortened V by 1 base and J by 13 bases, and 16 bases separated the two germline ends. CDR1 and CDR2 (germline): SGHTA, FQGTGA. The CDR3 nucleotides read TGTGCCAGCAGCTTAATGAAGGGGTTTGAGGCCACCTTC. It translates to CASSLMKGFEATF.

This clone was observed a handful of times. The chain carries TRBV30 and TRBJ1-5; 7 nucleotides align to TRBD1. Per the germline V gene, CDR1 is GTSNPN and CDR2 is SVGIG (reference sequence). With 4 bases clipped from V and 3 bases from J, the junction kept 3 bases outside the gene matches. This CDR3 comprises 13 residues. The CDR3 coding sequence is TGTGCCTGGACGACAGGGTACAATCAGCCCCAGCATTTT. This translates into CAWTTGYNQPQHF. Drawing the rest from reference TRBV30 and TRBJ1-5, the complete variable domain is SQTIHQWPATLVQPVGSPLSLECTVEGTSNPNLYWYRQAAGRGLQLLFYSVGIGQISSEVPQNLSASRPQDRQFILSSKKLLLSDSGFYLCAWTTGYNQPQHFGDGTRLSIL.

The V and J genes are TRBV5-1 and TRBJ2-3, with TRBD1 as a possible D gene (6 bases). V lost 4 bases, J lost 7 bases, and 16 bases lay in between. The length of the CDR3 is 14 residues. Germline lookup yields CDR1 SGHRS and CDR2 YFSETQ. CDR3 nucleotides: TGCGCCAGCAGCCTGTCGACAGGCCCGAATACGCAGTATTTT. The encoded protein is CASSLSTGPNTQYF.

The chain is built from TRBV11-1 and TRBJ2-1; 7 bases align to TRBD2. There are 11 residues in the CDR3. The J segment lost 15 bases and the V segment lost 3 bases, leaving 5 bases of the junction unmatched. Germline lookup yields CDR1 SGHAT and CDR2 FQDESV (reference sequence). CDR3 sequence: CASSFGLVLFF. The CDR3, as DNA: TGTGCCAGCAGCTTTGGACTAGTACTGTTCTTC.

In its sample, this clone was seen once. V gene TRBV9 combines with J gene TRBJ2-7, with TRBD1 matching 8 bases. The trim removed 5 bases at V and 3 bases at J, leaving 1 base unmatched. This CDR3 has 12 amino acids. Germline CDR1 reads SGDLS; CDR2 reads YYNGEE. The CDR3 loop is CASRGQGYEQYF. CDR3 sequence (DNA): TGTGCCAGCAGAGGACAGGGCTACGAGCAGTACTTC.

The chain recombines TRBV5-5 with TRBJ1-4, with no clear D. Germline V gene sequence: CDR1 SGHKS, CDR2 YYEKEE (reference sequence). The CDR3 has 14 amino acids. The V end was cut by 0 bases, the J end by 4 bases, with 7 bases between. Here the CDR3 reads CASSLGDYNEKLFF. CDR3 sequence (DNA): TGTGCCAGCAGCTTGGGAGATTATAATGAAAAACTGTTTTTT.

The chain links TRBV27 to TRBJ1-2, with D unclear. The CDR3 loop spans 14 amino acids. Germline V gene lookup returns CDR1 MNHEY and CDR2 SMNVEV (reference sequence). With 3 bases removed from V and 8 bases from J, the gap between germline ends came to 16 bases. CDR3 nucleotides: TGTGCCAGCAGTTTTTTGGTGGCCCCAAAGGGCTACACCTTC. This translates into CASSFLVAPKGYTF.

CDR3 coding DNA: TGTGCCAGCAGACTCGGCCCCGGGGAGACCCAGTACTTC. Its protein is CASRLGPGETQYF. This rearrangement joins TRBV28 to TRBJ2-5; D is ambiguous. The CDR3 is 13 amino acids. The V gene's germline CDR1 is MDHEN and CDR2 SYDVKM. V was cut by 6 bases and J by 5 bases, with 13 bases left in between.

This chain connects TRBV5-8 to TRBJ1-5, with TRBD1 matching 8 bases. J lost 4 bases, V lost 2 bases, and 14 bases had no gene match. This CDR3 region has 18 residues. Germline assignment: CDR1 SGHTS and CDR2 YDEGEE. CDR3 region: CASSLSQGAFDWNQPQHF. In DNA form, the CDR3 reads TGTGCCAGCAGCTTAAGTCAGGGGGCGTTTGATTGGAATCAGCCCCAGCATTTT.

V and J are TRBV6-2 or TRBV6-3 and TRBJ2-3, with 8 bases lining up with TRBD2. This CDR3 is 13 amino acids long. Trimming removed 5 bases from V and 4 bases from J; junction bases left unmatched: 2. Germline values: CDR1 MNHEY, CDR2 SVGEGT. CDR3 amino acids: CASSPGGSDTQYF. CDR3 coding DNA: TGTGCCAGCAGTCCGGGGGGGTCAGATACGCAGTATTTT.

This clone was observed a handful of times. This chain joins TRBV7-2 and TRBJ2-7, with D perhaps matching TRBD1 (6 bases). Looked up from germline, CDR1 is SGHTA and CDR2 is FQGNSA. V lost 5 bases to trimming and J lost 4 bases, with 15 bases between them. CDR3 size: 14 residues. CDR3 DNA sequence: TGTGCCAGCAGCCCACAGGGTTATGGTTACGAGCAGTACTTC. Protein: CASSPQGYGYEQYF.

The V call is TRBV3-1 (or the pseudogene TRBV3-2), the J call TRBJ2-3; 8 bases are shared with TRBD2. Losses at the gene ends were 1 base for V and 6 bases for J; bases not matched to a gene: 6. The germline V gene has CDR1 LGHDT and CDR2 YNNKEL (reference sequence). CDR3 length equals 15 residues. The CDR3 bases are TGTGCCAGCAGCCAAGCTAGAGGACTAGCCGATACGCAGTATTTT. Translated: CASSQARGLADTQYF.

The genes are TRBV2 and TRBJ1-5, with TRBD1 identical over 9 bases. Per germline, CDR1 SNHLY and CDR2 FYNNEI. The CDR3 consists of 14 residues. The ends lost 5 bases at V and 2 bases at J; junction bases unmatched: 1. The CDR3 here is CASSRDRGNQPQHF. CDR3 coding DNA: TGTGCCAGCAGTCGGGACAGGGGCAATCAGCCCCAGCATTTT. Full variable domain (rest looked up from reference TRBV2 and TRBJ1-5): EPEVTQTPSHQVTQMGQEVILRCVPISNHLYFYWYRQILGQKVEFLVSFYNNEISEKSEIFDDQFSVERPDGSNFTLKIRSTKLEDSAMYFCASSRDRGNQPQHFGDGTRLSIL.

The V gene is TRBV21-1, the J gene TRBJ2-7; the DNA was not used to check the table's D call, TRBD2. TRBV21-1 is a recognized pseudogene. The CDR3 runs 18 residues. In nucleotides, the CDR3 is TGTGCCAGCAGCATTCGTGGGGCTAGCGGGGGAGATTCCTACGAGCAGTACTTC. Translation: CASSIRGASGGDSYEQYF.

This clone has a single count. The chain is built from TRBV9 and TRBJ1-5; possible D gene TRBD1, 5 bases. Trimming removed 0 bases from V and 7 bases from J, with 11 bases in between. The CDR3 is 14 residues long. Germline V lookup: CDR1 SGDLS, CDR2 YYNGEE. This CDR3 is CASSVGREGQPQHF. Written as DNA, the CDR3 is TGTGCCAGCAGCGTAGGCAGGGAAGGGCAGCCCCAGCATTTT. Looking up the rest from reference TRBV9 and TRBJ1-5 gives the full variable domain: DSGVTQTPKHLITATGQRVTLRCSPRSGDLSVYWYQQSLDQGLQFLIQYYNGEERAKGNILERFSAQQFPDLHSELNLSSLELGDSALYFCASSVGREGQPQHFGDGTRLSIL.

This rearrangement joins TRBV5-4 to TRBJ2-1, with TRBD2 identical over 10 bases. Germline V gives CDR1 SGHNT, CDR2 YYREEE (reference sequence). The CDR3 contains 15 residues. V lost 0 bases to trimming and J lost 5 bases; unmatched junction nucleotides: 2. CDR3 sequence reads: CASSLAGLADNEQFF. CDR3 sequence (DNA): TGTGCCAGCAGCTTGGCTGGACTAGCGGACAATGAGCAGTTCTTC.

This clone appeared once. The genes are TRBV11-2 and TRBJ2-1, with 8 bases lining up with TRBD2. CDR1 and CDR2 (germline): SGHAT, FQNNGV. The CDR3 length is 15 residues. V lost 4 bases and J lost 5; bases outside the gene matches: 7. As DNA, the CDR3 is TGTGCCAGCAGCTCCAGACTAGCGACCAACAATGAGCAGTTCTTC. Protein product: CASSSRLATNNEQFF.